Below, 14 T cell receptor beta chains from the same sample are listed, as sequenced in a study of T cells after yellow fever vaccination. TCRdb independently ran MiXCR on the 5' RACE reads; one entry per CDR3 protein. The repertoire includes 300,000 to 400,000 distinct CDR3 sequences, approximately 5.7% of them detected once, and approximately 16% sits in the top ten. This specimen consisted of PBMCs, obtained 5 days after the yellow fever booster vaccination. Source of these receptors: a man aged 25-45 years who received the YFV17D yellow fever vaccine.

This clonotype turned up a few times. In DNA form, the CDR3 reads TGTGCCAGCAGCCCACATGCAACTAATGAAAAACTGTTTTTT. Its protein is CASSPHATNEKLFF. The chain carries TRBV12-3 or TRBV12-4 and TRBJ1-4; D remains unclear. Trimming took off 6 bases at V and 0 bases at J, with 8 bases between the two ends. This CDR3 spans 14 amino acids.

This clonotype was observed many times. The chain recombines TRBV5-4 with TRBJ2-5; 12 positions match TRBD1. This CDR3 comprises 16 residues. J lost 4 bases, V lost 4 bases, and 8 bases had no gene match. The germline gives CDR1 SGHNT, CDR2 YYREEE (reference sequence). The CDR3 DNA is TGTGCCAGCAGCCGATGGGGACAGGGGGCCTCAGAGACCCAGTACTTC. This encodes CASSRWGQGASETQYF.

This clonotype was counted ten times or more. The DNA of the CDR3 is TGTGCCAGCAGTTTTGTTGGCGGGAGCGCCTACGAGCAGTACTTC. Protein: CASSFVGGSAYEQYF. The rearrangement uses TRBV12-3 or TRBV12-4 and TRBJ2-7; 7 bases match TRBD2. CDR3 length: 15 amino acids. Trimming took 3 bases from V and 2 from J; bases not matched to a gene: 7.

This clonotype was recorded many times. The chain is built from TRBV6-5 and TRBJ2-3, with 8 bases lining up with TRBD2. Germline CDR1 is MNHEY and CDR2 is SVGAGI. The CDR3 covers 16 residues. The V and J ends lost 0 bases and 4 bases, in that order; junction bases with no gene match: 6. This CDR3 is CASSYSAAGVADTQYF. DNA for the CDR3: TGTGCCAGCAGTTACTCTGCAGCGGGAGTGGCAGATACGCAGTATTTT.

CDR3 in amino acids: CASSSSTSGGGGFNTQYF. DNA of the CDR3: TGTGCCAGCAGCTCCTCGACTAGCGGCGGAGGGGGGTTTAATACGCAGTATTTT. J is TRBJ2-3 and V is TRBV11-2; 9 bases are shared with TRBD2. The trim removed 4 bases at V and 7 bases at J, leaving 18 bases unmatched. CDR1 is SGHAT, CDR2 FQNNGV, per germline. CDR3 size: 18 residues. Full variable domain (remainder filled in from reference TRBV11-2 and TRBJ2-3): EAGVAQSPRYKIIEKRQSVAFWCNPISGHATLYWYQQILGQGPKLLIQFQNNGVVDDSQLPKDRFSAERLKGVDSTLKIQPAKLEDSAVYLCASSSSTSGGGGFNTQYFGPGTRLTVL.

In its sample, this clonotype was seen many times. The genes are TRBV12-3 or TRBV12-4 and TRBJ2-7; tentatively, D is TRBD1 (5 bases). This CDR3 has 14 residues. Trimming left V 7 bases short and J 5 bases short, with 18 bases between. This CDR3 is CASTKGVSLNEQYF. The CDR3, as DNA: TGTGCCAGCACCAAAGGGGTCTCCCTCAACGAGCAGTACTTC.

This clonotype was found a few times. The rearrangement uses TRBV7-2 and TRBJ2-7; D call uncertain. Germline-derived CDR1 and CDR2 are SGHTA and FQGNSA. Deletions cut 1 base from V and 8 bases from J, with 12 bases between. The CDR3 is 13 residues long. This chain's CDR3 is CASSLEGSPKQYF. The CDR3 DNA reads TGTGCCAGCAGCTTAGAGGGCAGCCCTAAGCAGTACTTC.

This clonotype was detected many times. V and J are TRBV19 and TRBJ2-7; 8 nucleotides agree with TRBD2. The CDR3 extends over 17 amino acids. V lost 6 bases and J lost 2; bases outside the gene matches: 15. From germline, CDR1 is LNHDA and CDR2 SQIVND (reference sequence). The CDR3 protein is CASSTGTSETMAYEQYF. The CDR3 DNA is TGTGCCAGTAGCACCGGGACTAGTGAAACAATGGCCTACGAGCAGTACTTC. The full variable domain, its missing parts supplied by reference TRBV19 and TRBJ2-7, is DGGITQSPKYLFRKEGQNVTLSCEQNLNHDAMYWYRQDPGQGLRLIYYSQIVNDFQKGDIAEGYSVSREKKESFPLTVTSAQKNPTAFYLCASSTGTSETMAYEQYFGPGTRLTVT.

This clonotype was seen repeatedly, ten times or more. The J gene is TRBJ2-5, the V gene TRBV20-1, with a tentative D call TRBD2 (5 bases). V dropped 8 bases and J dropped 5 bases, with 21 bases sitting between them. Germline V CDR1 and CDR2: DFQATT, SNEGSKA (reference sequence). This CDR3 contains 14 residues. CDR3 nucleotide sequence: TGCAGTTTACCTCGGCCGGGGAGAAGTGAGACCCAGTACTTC. Amino acids: CSLPRPGRSETQYF.

This clonotype was seen more than once but under ten times. The chain uses TRBV2 and TRBJ2-2; the D gene is possibly TRBD2 (5 bases). The CDR3 is 14 residues long. Trimming took 7 bases from V and 6 from J, leaving 15 bases between them. Germline V gene sequence: CDR1 SNHLY, CDR2 FYNNEI. The DNA of the CDR3 is TGTGCCAGCACACTAGGTCAGAGGCCCGGGGAGCTGTTTTTT. This gives the protein CASTLGQRPGELFF.

The chain employs TRBV27 and TRBJ2-2; D is uncertain. Germline V gene lookup returns CDR1 MNHEY and CDR2 SMNVEV (reference sequence). V lost 7 bases and J lost 3, with 9 bases in between. This CDR3 contains 13 residues. Here the CDR3 DNA reads TGTGCCAGCAAACTTGCGGACACCGGGGAGCTGTTTTTT. It codes for CASKLADTGELFF.

This clonotype was counted at least ten times. J is TRBJ2-1 and V is TRBV7-2; D is perhaps TRBD1 (6 bases). The V end was cut by 5 bases, the J end by 3 bases, with 14 bases between. Germline assignment: CDR1 SGHTA and CDR2 FQGNSA. The CDR3 totals 15 residues. The chain's CDR3 is CASSNRAGDYNEQFF. In DNA, the CDR3 is TGTGCCAGCAGCAATAGGGCAGGGGACTACAATGAGCAGTTCTTC.

CDR3 coding DNA: TGTGCCAGCAGCGTAGGTGGGACACCCACCGGGGAGCTGTTTTTT. Its protein is CASSVGGTPTGELFF. This sequence joins TRBV9 and TRBJ2-2; D might be TRBD1 (6 bases). The CDR3 covers 15 residues. Trimming took off 0 bases at V and 4 bases at J, with 10 bases between the two ends. The germline CDR1 and CDR2 sequences are SGDLS and YYNGEE.

This clonotype was observed at least ten times. The chain combines TRBV25-1 with TRBJ2-7, with TRBD2 matching over 11 bases. With 6 bases clipped from V and 7 bases from J, the junction kept 14 bases outside the gene matches. The CDR3 is made up of 16 amino acids. Germline CDR1 reads MGHDK; CDR2 reads SYGVNS. The CDR3 DNA reads as TGTGCCAGCAGCCCCCCGACTAGCGGGACGATGGGGGAGCAGTACTTC. It translates to CASSPPTSGTMGEQYF.